Listed below are T cell receptor beta chains from one sample, sequenced in a study of T-cell reconstitution after alpha-beta-depleted transplantation in children. Via MiXCR, TCRdb re-called the PCR reads, giving one row per CDR3 protein. The sample shows 330,000 or so distinct CDR3 sequences, over 7.5% of them seen only once. This specimen consisted of peripheral blood, obtained 360 days after TCRalphabeta/CD19-depleted stem cell transplant. These receptors came from a female patient aged 2-9 years who had a stem cell transplant for Fanconi anemia, so the T cells may come from the graft donor. CDR3s include the opening cysteine and the closing phenylalanine or tryptophan. Each record gives: D gene, V gene, J gene, clone size, CDR3 DNA, CDR3 protein. D genes are given only for firm matches. Clone size is shown for a subset of rows, as once, few, many or a class of expanded clone.

D: TRBD2
V: TRBV7-9
J: TRBJ2-5
size: many
DNA: TGTGCCAGCAGCCCAGGGTTGGGACTAGCAGGAGAGACCCAGTACTTC
CDR3: CASSPGLGLAGETQYF

D: -
V: TRBV29-1
J: TRBJ2-3
size: many
DNA: TGCAGCGTTGAAGAGCGACCCGCTTTGACGCAGTATTTT
CDR3: CSVEERPALTQYF

D: TRBD2
V: TRBV6-5
J: TRBJ2-1
size: many
DNA: TGTGCCAGCCGAAGCGGGATGGGGTCCTACAATGAGCAGTTCTTC
CDR3: CASRSGMGSYNEQFF

D: -
V: TRBV7-9
J: TRBJ2-1
size: many
DNA: TGTGCCAGCAGCCGTAGCCCCTCCGTTTACAATGAGCAGTTCTTC
CDR3: CASSRSPSVYNEQFF

D: -
V: TRBV15
J: TRBJ2-2
size: -
DNA: TGTGCCACCAGCGGAGACAGAGCGAACACCGGGGAGCTGTTTTTT
CDR3: CATSGDRANTGELFF

D: -
V: TRBV5-1
J: TRBJ1-1
size: many
DNA: TGCGCCAGCAGCCCGGACCTGGGGGTGACTGAAGCTTTCTTT
CDR3: CASSPDLGVTEAFF

D: TRBD1
V: TRBV14
J: TRBJ2-3
size: -
DNA: TGTGCCAGCAGCCAAATCACAGGGGCTTCAGATACGCAGTATTTT
CDR3: CASSQITGASDTQYF

D: TRBD2
V: TRBV7-2
J: TRBJ2-1
size: many
DNA: TGTGCCAGCAGCCTTAGCGGGGCTCCCTTCTTC
CDR3: CASSLSGAPFF

D: -
V: TRBV20-1
J: TRBJ2-3
size: many
DNA: TGCAGCGCCCGAAGGCAGGAATTCACAGATACGCAGTATTTT
CDR3: CSARRQEFTDTQYF

D: -
V: TRBV6-5
J: TRBJ1-1
size: many
DNA: TGTGCCAGCAGTTACTCGCTGGGACCGGGGAACACTGAAGCTTTCTTT
CDR3: CASSYSLGPGNTEAFF

D: TRBD1
V: TRBV3-1
J: TRBJ2-2
size: many
DNA: TGTGCCAGCAGCGATACAGGGGGCAACACCGGGGAGCTGTTTTTT
CDR3: CASSDTGGNTGELFF

D: -
V: TRBV15
J: TRBJ2-7
size: many
DNA: TGTGCCACCAGCAGAGATAACGGGGTCAACGAGCAGTACTTC
CDR3: CATSRDNGVNEQYF

D: -
V: TRBV6-1
J: TRBJ2-2
size: -
DNA: TGTGCCAGCAGGGAGGCAGCGAACACCGGGGAGCTGTTTTTT
CDR3: CASREAANTGELFF

D: -
V: TRBV24-1
J: TRBJ2-2
size: many
DNA: TGTGCCACCAGCCAAACCGGGACATTGAACACCGGGGAGCTGTTTTTT
CDR3: CATSQTGTLNTGELFF

D: -
V: TRBV12-3/TRBV12-4
J: TRBJ2-6
size: many
DNA: TGTGCCAGCAGCATAACAGGGTCTGGGGCCAACGTCCTGACTTTC
CDR3: CASSITGSGANVLTF

D: TRBD1
V: TRBV12-3/TRBV12-4
J: TRBJ2-2
size: many
DNA: TGTGCCAGTGGACAGGGGGCTAGGACCGGGGAGCTGTTTTTT
CDR3: CASGQGARTGELFF

D: -
V: TRBV6-2/TRBV6-3
J: TRBJ1-5
size: few
DNA: TGTGCAAGCGCAATGCATGGGGTGGGCAATCAGCCCCAGCATTTT
CDR3: CASAMHGVGNQPQHF

D: TRBD1
V: TRBV20-1
J: TRBJ1-1
size: many
DNA: TGCAGTGCTAGAGGACAGGGGGGTACTGAAGCTTTCTTT
CDR3: CSARGQGGTEAFF

D: TRBD2
V: TRBV7-8
J: TRBJ2-5
size: -
DNA: TGTGCCAGCAGCTTAAGTTTTTGGGCGGGGGGGTCGGAGACCCAGTACTTC
CDR3: CASSLSFWAGGSETQYF

D: -
V: TRBV5-1
J: TRBJ1-1
size: -
DNA: TGCGCCAGCAGCTTGGCCTCAGCGGATCAAGCTTTCTTT
CDR3: CASSLASADQAFF

D: -
V: TRBV24-1
J: TRBJ1-1
size: many
DNA: TGTGCCACCAGTGATTCTAGGACTGGGACTGAAGCTTTCTTT
CDR3: CATSDSRTGTEAFF

D: -
V: TRBV9
J: TRBJ1-2
size: many
DNA: TGTGCCAGCAGCGTAAGAACTAACTATGGCTACACCTTC
CDR3: CASSVRTNYGYTF

D: -
V: TRBV20-1
J: TRBJ2-7
size: many
DNA: TGCAGCGCCACTTTCGGTGACGAGCAGTACTTC
CDR3: CSATFGDEQYF

D: -
V: TRBV10-3
J: TRBJ1-1
size: many
DNA: TGTGCCATCAGTGTAGCGAACACTGAAGCTTTCTTT
CDR3: CAISVANTEAFF

D: TRBD2
V: TRBV12-3/TRBV12-4
J: TRBJ2-3
size: many
DNA: TGTGCCAGCAGTTTGGGCAGCCTCATAGCGGGGGGGCATACAGATACGCAGTATTTT
CDR3: CASSLGSLIAGGHTDTQYF

D: -
V: TRBV20-1
J: TRBJ2-2
size: many
DNA: TGCAGTGCTCACGGAACGGGGCCCGAGCTGTTTTTT
CDR3: CSAHGTGPELFF

D: -
V: TRBV20-1
J: TRBJ2-7
size: many
DNA: TGCAGTGCATATCGTGGGGGGGCAGGGGACGAGCAGTACTTC
CDR3: CSAYRGGAGDEQYF

D: -
V: TRBV18
J: TRBJ1-1
size: few
DNA: TGTGCCAGCTCACCAGCAAATGAAGCTTTCTTT
CDR3: CASSPANEAFF

D: TRBD2
V: TRBV6-2/TRBV6-3
J: TRBJ2-5
size: many
DNA: TGTGCCAGCAGTCGGACTAGCAGGGAAGGGACCCAGTACTTC
CDR3: CASSRTSREGTQYF

D: TRBD2
V: TRBV27
J: TRBJ2-1
size: many
DNA: TGTGCCAGCAGTTTAATCCTCACTAGCGACTCCTACAATGAGCAGTTCTTC
CDR3: CASSLILTSDSYNEQFF

D: -
V: TRBV2
J: TRBJ2-1
size: -
DNA: TGTGCCAGCAGTGGCAGGGGAGGCAATGAGCAGTTCTTC
CDR3: CASSGRGGNEQFF

D: TRBD1
V: TRBV2
J: TRBJ1-6
size: few
DNA: TGTGCCACCCAGACAGGGCATAATTCACCCCTCCACTTT
CDR3: CATQTGHNSPLHF

D: -
V: TRBV10-3
J: TRBJ2-3
size: many
DNA: TGTGCCATCAGGGCTGACCTGTTGTCAACAGATACGCAGTATTTT
CDR3: CAIRADLLSTDTQYF

D: TRBD2
V: TRBV6-2/TRBV6-3
J: TRBJ2-1
size: -
DNA: TGTGCCAGCAGTTACCTCGGGAGGAACAATAAGCAGTTCTTC
CDR3: CASSYLGRNNKQFF

D: TRBD1
V: TRBV12-5
J: TRBJ1-5
size: -
DNA: TGTGCTAGTGCCCCTTACAGGGGTAGCAATCAGCCCCAGCATTTT
CDR3: CASAPYRGSNQPQHF

D: TRBD1
V: TRBV29-1
J: TRBJ1-2
size: many
DNA: TGCAGCGTTGTTGACAGGGGGAACTATGGCTACACCTTC
CDR3: CSVVDRGNYGYTF

D: TRBD1
V: TRBV28
J: TRBJ1-4
size: -
DNA: TGTGCCAGCAGTTCAAACAACAGGGGAATTAATGAAAAACTGTTTTTT
CDR3: CASSSNNRGINEKLFF

D: TRBD1
V: TRBV11-1
J: TRBJ2-7
size: many
DNA: TGTGCCAGCAGCCGACAGGGAGACGAGCAGTACTTC
CDR3: CASSRQGDEQYF

D: -
V: TRBV5-1
J: TRBJ1-4
size: -
DNA: TGCGCCAGCAGGGGAATAACAACTAATGAAAAACTGTTTTTT
CDR3: CASRGITTNEKLFF

D: -
V: TRBV7-2
J: TRBJ1-1
size: many
DNA: TGTGCCAGCAGCTTAGGGGGGTGGGGACCTAACACTGAAGCTTTCTTT
CDR3: CASSLGGWGPNTEAFF

D: TRBD2
V: TRBV4-2
J: TRBJ2-3
size: many
DNA: TGTGCCAGCAGCCCATGGACTAGCGGGGACACAGATACGCAGTATTTT
CDR3: CASSPWTSGDTDTQYF